These T cell receptor beta chains were read from a single sample in a study of T cell responses to AZD1222 COVID-19 vaccine. Libraries were prepared by immunoSEQ multiplex PCR; TCRdb keeps only in-frame clonotypes and omits some of them. The sample holds 90,000 to 120,000 clones; under 95% are singletons and the top ten take 22%. Sequencing was performed on peripheral blood, taken on day 0 of AZD1222 vaccination. Every receptor here comes from an adult in good health. The CDR3 runs from the conserved cysteine through the conserved F or W. D genes are given only for firm matches. Size values are once, few and many counts, or a class for expanded clones, and some rows have none.

.,TRBJ2-3,TRBD1,TRBV19,CASSIAGTGNTQYF,TGTGCCAGTAGTATAGCCGGGACAGGGAATACGCAGTATTTT
.,TRBJ2-5,.,TRBV30,CAWRRTVWGQETQYF,TGTGCCTGGAGGAGGACAGTCTGGGGACAAGAGACCCAGTACTTC
.,TRBJ2-1,.,TRBV12-3/TRBV12-4,CASSFAEGMQFF,TGTGCCAGCAGTTTTGCTGAAGGGATGCAGTTCTTC
once,TRBJ1-5,TRBD1,TRBV4-1,CASSQDRDRVWGNQPQHF,TGCGCCAGCAGCCAAGACCGGGACAGGGTCTGGGGCAATCAGCCCCAGCATTTT
.,TRBJ1-4,.,TRBV29-1,CSVEGGEKLFF,TGCAGCGTTGAGGGGGGAGAAAAACTGTTTTTT
.,TRBJ1-4,.,TRBV25-1,CASSDDPVRDPLFF,TGTGCCAGCAGTGATGATCCAGTCCGCGATCCTTTGTTTTTT
once,TRBJ2-7,.,TRBV19,CASSIFPMVGRTYEQYF,TGTGCCAGTAGTATCTTTCCTATGGTCGGGCGGACCTACGAGCAGTACTTC
.,TRBJ1-3,.,TRBV11-2,CASSLKQGSGNTIYF,TGTGCCAGCAGCTTAAAACAGGGATCTGGAAACACCATATATTTT
once,TRBJ2-2,TRBD1,TRBV3-1/TRBV3-2,CASSQFPRGQGVTGELFF,TGTGCCAGCAGCCAATTCCCCCGGGGACAGGGGGTCACCGGGGAGCTGTTTTTT
.,TRBJ1-6,TRBD1,TRBV18,CASTSGTGGFYSPLHF,TGTGCCAGCACGTCAGGAACAGGGGGCTTTTATTCACCCCTCCACTTT
.,TRBJ1-4,.,TRBV7-2,CASSLEIEATNEKLFF,TGTGCCAGCAGCTTAGAGATTGAAGCAACTAATGAAAAACTGTTTTTT
.,TRBJ2-5,.,TRBV4-3,CASSPGPKETQYF,TGCGCCAGCAGCCCCGGACCAAAAGAGACCCAGTACTTC
.,TRBJ2-3,TRBD2,TRBV29-1,CSVEAGDTDTQYF,TGCAGCGTTGAGGCGGGGGACACAGATACGCAGTATTTT
.,TRBJ1-6,.,TRBV9,CASSVGSYSPLHF,TGTGCCAGCAGCGTAGGTAGCTACTCACCCCTCCACTTT
.,TRBJ2-7,TRBD2,TRBV7-8,CASSLLWGGPTLTYEQYF,TGTGCCAGCAGCCTCCTTTGGGGGGGACCGACTCTCACCTACGAGCAGTACTTC
.,TRBJ1-1,TRBD1,TRBV3-1/TRBV3-2,CASSPYDRVVTEAFF,TGTGCCAGCAGCCCCTACGACAGGGTGGTGACTGAAGCTTTCTTT
.,TRBJ1-1,.,TRBV2,CASRNRERTEAFF,TGTGCCAGCAGAAACAGGGAACGCACTGAAGCTTTCTTT
once,TRBJ2-6,.,TRBV7-3,CASSLTGDAGANVLTF,TGTGCCAGCAGCTTAACAGGGGATGCTGGGGCCAACGTCCTGACTTTC
.,TRBJ2-1,.,TRBV3-1/TRBV3-2,CASSQAPTGAFYNEQFF,TGTGCCAGCAGCCAAGCTCCCACAGGAGCCTTCTACAATGAGCAGTTCTTC
once,TRBJ2-1,.,TRBV19,CASSPAGTRMPFF,TGTGCCAGTAGTCCGGCCGGGACGCGAATGCCGTTCTTC
.,TRBJ1-6,.,TRBV7-2,CASSLAGPPNSPLHF,TGTGCCAGCAGCTTAGCGGGGCCACCTAATTCACCCCTCCACTTT
.,TRBJ2-1,.,TRBV19,CASSPRAYEQFF,TGTGCCAGTAGCCCCCGGGCCTATGAGCAGTTCTTC
.,TRBJ2-2,.,TRBV5-1,CASSLALGPGAGELFF,TGCGCCAGCAGCTTGGCCCTGGGCCCCGGGGCCGGGGAGCTGTTTTTT
.,TRBJ1-1,.,TRBV11-2,CASSLPPSDHTEAFF,TGTGCCAGCAGCTTACCCCCCAGCGACCACACTGAAGCTTTCTTT
.,TRBJ1-5,.,TRBV19,CASSMTEGVNQPQHF,TGTGCCAGTAGTATGACCGAAGGGGTCAATCAGCCCCAGCATTTT
.,TRBJ2-5,.,TRBV5-4,CASSLRLVTGKETQYF,TGTGCCAGCAGCCTAAGACTAGTAACTGGGAAAGAGACCCAGTACTTC
.,TRBJ1-5,.,TRBV4-1,CASSQDAGPSNQPQHF,TGCGCCAGCAGCCAAGATGCAGGGCCTAGCAATCAGCCCCAGCATTTT
.,TRBJ2-2,.,TRBV11-2,CASSSVAGRRTGELFF,TGTGCCAGCAGCTCCGTCGCAGGAAGGAGGACCGGGGAGCTGTTTTTT
.,TRBJ2-5,.,TRBV5-6,CASSFYGSFAETQYF,TGTGCCAGCAGCTTTTACGGCAGTTTCGCAGAGACCCAGTACTTC
many,TRBJ1-2,.,TRBV6-1,CASSEGEDTFYGYTF,TGTGCCAGCAGTGAAGGGGAGGATACGTTCTATGGCTACACCTTC
.,TRBJ1-2,.,TRBV5-1,CASSLEARRVDGYTF,TGCGCCAGCAGCTTGGAGGCCCGCCGAGTTGACGGCTACACCTTC
.,TRBJ1-1,.,TRBV7-9,CASSSRGATEAFF,TGTGCCAGCAGCTCCCGGGGGGCCACTGAAGCTTTCTTT
.,TRBJ1-2,.,TRBV7-9,CASSTPRRGGNIYGYTF,TGTGCCAGCAGCACCCCCCGGAGGGGTGGAAATATTTATGGCTACACCTTC
once,TRBJ1-2,TRBD1,TRBV7-2,CASSSTPDRAQMRGYTF,TGTGCCAGCAGCTCCACCCCCGACAGGGCCCAGATGCGAGGCTACACCTTC
.,TRBJ2-2,.,TRBV21-1,CASSPPRGGAGTGELFF,TGTGCCAGCAGCCCACCGAGGGGCGGGGCGGGGACCGGGGAGCTGTTTTTT
.,TRBJ2-5,TRBD1,TRBV29-1,CSGKMGQGETQYF,TGCAGCGGCAAGATGGGACAGGGAGAGACCCAGTACTTC
.,TRBJ2-1,TRBD1,TRBV5-8,CATTGTGNNEQFF,TGTGCCACGACCGGGACAGGCAACAATGAGCAGTTCTTC
.,TRBJ2-3,.,TRBV7-2,CASSAEVGDTQYF,TGTGCCAGCAGCGCGGAGGTCGGAGATACGCAGTATTTT
once,TRBJ1-2,TRBD1,TRBV7-9,CASSPGTVDYGYTF,TGTGCCAGCAGCCCGGGGACAGTAGACTATGGCTACACCTTC
.,TRBJ2-3,.,TRBV4-3,CASSQDPLGTDTQYF,TGCGCCAGCAGCCAAGATCCCCTCGGCACAGATACGCAGTATTTT
.,TRBJ2-3,TRBD2,TRBV11-1,CASSSRLAVGGNTQYF,TGTGCCAGCAGCTCCCGACTAGCGGTCGGGGGGAATACGCAGTATTTT
.,TRBJ1-5,TRBD1,TRBV2,CASTRDSENQPQHF,TGTGCCAGCACAAGGGACAGCGAGAATCAGCCCCAGCATTTT